This paragraph reports one TCR beta chain. Its antigen target is currently unknown. Base-call qualities are not available, and no considerably larger clone is one nucleotide away. At the DNA level, this CDR3 is encoded by other sequences in the same sample as well. The data were obtained in a study of T cell responses to AZD1222 COVID-19 vaccine (dated by TCRdb to the early 2020s). A note on the overall study: AZD1222 recipients given second doses at about 4 weeks or at about 12 weeks were pooled, since spike-specific TCR depth and breadth were not found to differ between the two schedules. A total of 233 trial participants underwent TCR sequencing, of whom some 210 received two doses of AZD1222 and about 25 received two doses of the MenACWY control vaccine. Enrollment into the trials was organized by age into subgroups of 18-55, 56-69 and 70-plus years, and those subgroups contained roughly 150, 30 and 60 TCR-sequenced participants, respectively.

This specimen's time point label, per the study, means: baseline before first vaccination. Samples from vaccinated people were obtained from the UK trials COV001 and COV002, which included a single-blind randomized controlled phase 2/3 trial of AZD1222 (ChAdOx1 nCoV-19) in healthy adults. For TCRbeta chain sequencing, PBMC samples were collected from trial participants at day 0 and at day 28 after the second dose. Broader findings and caveats from the paper: Conclusions about previously exposed vaccinees are limited because only six or seven AZD1222 recipients were SARS-CoV-2 seropositive at baseline. The whole spike protein was spanned by vaccine-associated CD4 TCRs, and dominant responses were seen in regions 160-218 and 743-854. No day 14 peak-response samples were available, so repertoires were characterized only after the peak T cell response. Nearly half of unique spike-specific TCRs reportedly recognized epitopes outside regions mutated in the B.1.351 and B.1.1.7 variants. After two AZD1222 doses, spike-specific TCR breadth and depth were significantly higher than at day 0 and than in MenACWY recipients. Most participants were white British and females outnumbered males, and the authors suggested that clonal diversity may have been underestimated. In the small 56-69-year group, the increase in depth fell short of significance, most likely because of low power.

The CDR3 regions of human TCRbeta chains were subjected to immunosequencing. In the source study's methods: Repertoire TCRs were checked for matches against a reference library of SARS-CoV-2-specific TCRs that had been generated using the MIRA antigen-specificity platform. Breadth meant the fraction of unique TCRs that were SARS-CoV-2-associated, whereas depth meant the fraction of total T cells that were SARS-CoV-2-associated. Using the MIRA data, each spike-specific TCR was assigned both to the spike region to which the TCR was reactive and to a CD4 or CD8 class. Log10-transformed breadth and depth values were compared by one-way ANOVA with Sidak's multiple comparisons tests. The clones in this table, taken by TCRdb from immuneACCESS, are in-frame only. Not every clone is retained; where verified, under half of the shortfall comes from an unresolved V gene, and the cause of the rest is unknown. V and J calls plus clone size are reproduced from that table; the DNA served to infer D and trimming. This sample lists approximately 120,000 clones; 89% were detected once. The top ten hold roughly 4.2% of the sample.

The germline V gene sets CDR1 to SGHTA and CDR2 to FQGTGA. V gives up 6 bases and J gives up 3 bases, and the segment between their germline ends measures 9 bases. From the cysteine up to the phenylalanine, the CDR3 has a length of 13 residues. Only the CDR3 DNA stays, 39 bases, in frame from base 1. The source is an adult in good health. The rearrangement combines TRBV7-3 with TRBJ1-3; the D gene remains uncertain. The starting material was peripheral blood, obtained on day 0 of AZD1222 vaccination. CDR3 region: CASSSTHGNTIYF. In nucleotide form, the sequence is TGTGCCAGCAGTTCAACACATGGAAACACCATATATTTT.